The present T cell receptor (beta chain) was sequenced within a study of neurological immune-mediated disorders. Study outcomes and limitations: The repertoires of 18 of 34 multiple sclerosis patients fell into one related-CDR3 cluster (a possible signature) under phylogenetic grouping.

This clonotype has ten or more counts. What it recognizes is unknown. CDR3 length equals 14 residues. Germline V CDR1 and CDR2: LGHDT, YNNKEL (reference sequence). The germline V and J ends were trimmed by 2 bases and 8 bases, with 15 bases remaining between them. By 5'RACE with 10-nucleotide random UMIs, the cDNA was made. TCRdb recomputed calls from the 5' RACE reads with MiXCR, one row per CDR3 protein. The sample has over 45,000 distinct CDR3 sequences, approximately 3.3% seen once. The sample consisted of PBMCs. This TCR was sampled from a man aged 35-49 years with multiple sclerosis. The chain employs TRBV3-1 and TRBJ1-2; tentative D call: TRBD1 (5 bases). CDR3 residues: CASSQTDTFSGYTF. The CDR3 DNA is TGTGCCAGCAGCCAAACGGACACCTTTTCGGGCTACACCTTC.